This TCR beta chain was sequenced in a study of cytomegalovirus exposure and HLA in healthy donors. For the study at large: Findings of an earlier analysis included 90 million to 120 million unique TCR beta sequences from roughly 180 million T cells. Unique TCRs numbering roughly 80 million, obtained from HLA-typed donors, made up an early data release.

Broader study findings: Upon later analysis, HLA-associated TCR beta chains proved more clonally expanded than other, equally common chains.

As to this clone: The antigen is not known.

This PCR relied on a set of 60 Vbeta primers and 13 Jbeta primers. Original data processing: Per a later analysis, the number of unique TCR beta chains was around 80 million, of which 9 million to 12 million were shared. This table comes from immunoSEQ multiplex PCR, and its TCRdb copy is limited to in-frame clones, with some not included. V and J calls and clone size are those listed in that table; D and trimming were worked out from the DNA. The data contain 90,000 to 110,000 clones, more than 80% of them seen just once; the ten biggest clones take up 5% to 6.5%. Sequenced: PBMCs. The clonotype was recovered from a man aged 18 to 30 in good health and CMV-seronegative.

The CDR3 loop is CASSAQGGTEAFF. The CDR3 DNA sequence: TGTGCCAGCAGCGCACAGGGGGGGACTGAAGCTTTCTTT. The chain links TRBV11-3 to TRBJ1-1, with TRBD1 matching over 8 bases. Germline V CDR1 and CDR2: SGHNT, YENEEA. The CDR3 totals 13 residues. Germline trimming cut 5 bases from V and 5 bases from J; bases unmatched to any gene: 4.